This is a list of T cell receptor beta chains from one sample in a study of breast tumors, draining lymph nodes, adjacent tissues. Using its own MiXCR run on the multiplex PCR reads, TCRdb lists one record per CDR3 protein. In the table there are 150,000 to 200,000 distinct CDR3 sequences, 33% of which are singletons. The sequenced sample consisted of axillary lymph node tissue. The receptors were gathered from a female donor with breast cancer. Some clones in this sample may be carry-over from other donors' samples. Each CDR3 is given with its conserved first and last residue. D genes are given only for firm matches. A clone size is listed for some rows: how often the clone was seen (once, few, many), or a class if it is expanded.

V: TRBV12-3/TRBV12-4
J: TRBJ1-5
D: -
size: -
CDR3: CASSLTRERPQPQHF
DNA: TGTGCCAGCAGTCTAACCAGAGAACGGCCTCAGCCCCAGCATTTT

V: TRBV7-2
J: TRBJ2-4
D: TRBD1
size: many
CDR3: CASSFGDRGQLGIQYF
DNA: TGTGCCAGCAGCTTCGGGGACAGGGGACAGCTTGGCATTCAGTACTTC

V: TRBV2
J: TRBJ2-3
D: TRBD2
size: -
CDR3: CATAPGLAGGQKVRTDTQYF
DNA: TGTGCCACCGCTCCGGGACTAGCGGGGGGCCAAAAGGTTAGGACAGATACGCAGTATTTT

V: TRBV7-3
J: TRBJ2-1
D: TRBD2
size: many
CDR3: CASSWEAGVSNNEQFF
DNA: TGTGCCAGCAGCTGGGAAGCGGGAGTCTCTAACAATGAGCAGTTCTTC

V: TRBV6-1
J: TRBJ1-2
D: -
size: many
CDR3: CASSETGHTSGYTF
DNA: TGTGCCAGCAGCGAGACAGGACATACCAGTGGCTACACCTTC

V: TRBV29-1
J: TRBJ2-1
D: TRBD1
size: many
CDR3: CSADRGPYNEQFF
DNA: TGCAGCGCGGACAGGGGACCCTACAATGAGCAGTTCTTC

V: TRBV20-1
J: TRBJ1-5
D: -
size: -
CDR3: CSAQHPYLKVETQHF
DNA: TGCAGTGCACAGCATCCTTACCTTAAGGTGGAGACCCAGCATTTT

V: TRBV19
J: TRBJ1-5
D: TRBD1
size: many
CDR3: CASKTGTGGLYSNQPQHF
DNA: TGTGCCAGTAAAACCGGGACAGGGGGGCTGTATAGCAATCAGCCCCAGCATTTT

V: TRBV3-1
J: TRBJ2-7
D: TRBD1
size: many
CDR3: CASSGRTGGYEQYF
DNA: TGTGCCAGCAGCGGTCGGACAGGGGGCTACGAGCAGTACTTC

V: TRBV5-4
J: TRBJ2-1
D: -
size: few
CDR3: CASSLGADIVLVNEQFF
DNA: TGTGCCAGCAGCTTGGGGGCGGACATCGTTCTCGTCAATGAGCAGTTCTTC

V: TRBV20-1
J: TRBJ2-3
D: -
size: -
CDR3: CSARVASGTDTQYF
DNA: TGCAGTGCTAGAGTTGCTAGCGGCACAGATACGCAGTATTTT

V: TRBV7-6
J: TRBJ2-3
D: -
size: many
CDR3: CASSRSTVTSTDTQYF
DNA: TGTGCCAGCAGCCGCAGCACCGTTACTAGCACAGATACGCAGTATTTT

V: TRBV7-6
J: TRBJ2-3
D: -
size: many
CDR3: CASSLFGGTSTDTQYF
DNA: TGTGCCAGCAGCTTATTCGGCGGTACTAGCACAGATACGCAGTATTTT

V: TRBV7-3
J: TRBJ2-5
D: TRBD1
size: many
CDR3: CASSPGQGQETQYF
DNA: TGTGCCAGCAGCCCCGGACAGGGCCAAGAGACCCAGTACTTC

V: TRBV12-3/TRBV12-4
J: TRBJ2-6
D: TRBD1
size: -
CDR3: CAGGTGGNSGASVLTF
DNA: TGTGCCGGGGGGACAGGGGGCAACTCTGGGGCCAGCGTCCTGACTTTC

V: TRBV5-8
J: TRBJ2-5
D: TRBD1
size: many
CDR3: CASSLPGTGVSGETQYF
DNA: TGTGCCAGCAGCCTACCCGGGACAGGGGTTAGCGGGGAGACCCAGTACTTC

V: TRBV11-3
J: TRBJ1-1
D: -
size: once
CDR3: CASRSPGTPKEDTEAFF
DNA: TGTGCCAGCAGGTCCCCCGGGACCCCCAAGGAGGACACTGAAGCTTTCTTT

V: TRBV5-5
J: TRBJ2-5
D: -
size: -
CDR3: CASSFYICSGRVQETQYF
DNA: -

V: TRBV27
J: TRBJ1-5
D: -
size: -
CDR3: CASSSRGGEGKPQHF
DNA: TGTGCCAGCAGCTCTCGGGGGGGTGAGGGGAAGCCCCAGCATTTT

V: TRBV12-3/TRBV12-4
J: TRBJ2-7
D: -
size: many
CDR3: CASSTFGGPEQYF
DNA: TGTGCCAGCAGTACTTTTGGGGGCCCCGAGCAGTACTTC

V: TRBV9
J: TRBJ2-1
D: -
size: -
CDR3: CASSHPPGTYNEPFF
DNA: TGTGCCAGCAGCCATCCCCCAGGGACCTACAATGAGCCGTTCTTC

V: TRBV11-2
J: TRBJ2-7
D: -
size: many
CDR3: CASSLGRSEFYEQYF
DNA: TGTGCCAGCAGCTTAGGGAGAAGCGAGTTCTACGAGCAGTACTTC

V: TRBV7-3
J: TRBJ1-4
D: -
size: -
CDR3: CASSGLRGGGEKLFF
DNA: TGTGCCAGCAGCGGGCTCCGGGGTGGCGGGGAAAAACTGTTTTTT

V: TRBV9
J: TRBJ2-5
D: -
size: -
CDR3: CASGRETQYF
DNA: TGTGCCAGCGGGAGGGAGACCCAGTACTTC

V: TRBV7-6
J: TRBJ2-1
D: -
size: many
CDR3: CASSQGPINEQFF
DNA: TGTGCCAGCAGCCAGGGACCGATCAATGAGCAGTTCTTC

V: TRBV12-3/TRBV12-4
J: TRBJ1-6
D: -
size: many
CDR3: CASSFVVLQGEKEPSSYNSPLHF
DNA: TGTGCCAGCAGTTTCGTAGTTCTACAGGGCGAGAAAGAGCCGAGCTCCTATAATTCACCCCTCCACTTT

V: TRBV19
J: TRBJ1-2
D: TRBD1
size: many
CDR3: CASSIYEGAGAAQGGYTF
DNA: TGTGCCAGTAGTATTTATGAGGGGGCAGGGGCCGCCCAAGGTGGCTACACCTTC

V: TRBV7-3
J: TRBJ2-1
D: TRBD2
size: many
CDR3: CASSLSSRGAGVSEQFF
DNA: TGTGCCAGCAGCTTAAGTAGTCGAGGAGCGGGAGTATCCGAGCAGTTCTTC

V: TRBV24-1
J: TRBJ2-5
D: -
size: -
CDR3: CATSENGETQYF
DNA: TGTGCCACCAGTGAGAACGGGGAGACCCAGTACTTC

V: TRBV5-4
J: TRBJ1-4
D: -
size: many
CDR3: CASSSPGEKLFF
DNA: TGTGCCAGCAGCTCCCCCGGCGAAAAACTGTTTTTT

V: TRBV10-3
J: TRBJ2-3
D: -
size: -
CDR3: CAIEPDNTDTQYF
DNA: TGTGCCATCGAGCCAGATAATACAGATACGCAGTATTTT

V: TRBV11-2
J: TRBJ1-3
D: TRBD1
size: many
CDR3: CASSLGMTGAGNTIYF
DNA: TGTGCCAGCAGCTTAGGAATGACAGGGGCTGGAAACACCATATATTTT

V: TRBV7-2
J: TRBJ2-5
D: -
size: many
CDR3: CASSLALRPETQYF
DNA: TGTGCCAGCAGCTTAGCGCTCCGGCCAGAGACCCAGTACTTC

V: TRBV19
J: TRBJ1-5
D: -
size: many
CDR3: CASSSTGFFNQPQHF
DNA: TGTGCCAGTAGTAGTACAGGGTTTTTCAATCAGCCCCAGCATTTT

V: TRBV5-1
J: TRBJ2-3
D: -
size: -
CDR3: CASRAEGYLTGTQYF
DNA: TGCGCCAGCCGCGCGGAGGGGTACCTCACCGGTACGCAGTATTTT

V: TRBV12-3/TRBV12-4
J: TRBJ2-2
D: TRBD2
size: many
CDR3: CASSFSGRNTGELFF
DNA: TGTGCCAGCAGTTTTAGCGGGAGAAACACCGGGGAGCTGTTTTTT

V: TRBV7-2
J: TRBJ2-7
D: TRBD1
size: many
CDR3: CASSLQTGQKYEQYF
DNA: TGTGCCAGCAGCCTTCAGACAGGGCAGAAATACGAGCAGTACTTC

V: TRBV11-2
J: TRBJ1-2
D: -
size: many
CDR3: CASSPRDYGYTF
DNA: TGTGCCAGCAGCCCCAGGGACTATGGCTACACCTTC

V: TRBV4-2
J: TRBJ2-7
D: -
size: -
CDR3: CASSQGGEDGEQYF
DNA: TGTGCCAGCAGCCAAGGTGGAGAAGACGGTGAGCAGTACTTC

V: TRBV7-6
J: TRBJ2-3
D: -
size: many
CDR3: CASSPWEGTDTQYF
DNA: TGTGCCAGCAGCCCTTGGGAGGGCACAGATACGCAGTATTTT

V: TRBV12-3/TRBV12-4
J: TRBJ1-5
D: TRBD1
size: many
CDR3: CASRGQGAGQPQHF
DNA: TGTGCCAGCAGGGGACAGGGGGCAGGTCAGCCCCAGCATTTT

V: TRBV15
J: TRBJ2-3
D: -
size: -
CDR3: CATSSYTLRTDTQYF
DNA: TGTGCCACCAGCAGTTACACTTTGCGAACAGATACGCAGTATTTT